Below are 31 T cell receptor beta chains sequenced from a single sample in a study of CD8 T cells in ankylosing spondylitis. Notes on the study in general: Made up of about eight highly homologous variants, a TCR beta motif appeared characteristic of ankylosing spondylitis blood.

TCRdb ran MiXCR on the 5' RACE reads and lists one entry per CDR3 protein. Seen here are around 140,000 distinct CDR3 sequences, roughly 18% observed once, and the top ten hold 30% to 35%. These receptors have no identified antigens. Sequencing used blood, either unsorted or a sorted T cell fraction (not recorded which). Every receptor here comes from a male donor with ankylosing spondylitis.

This clonotype was detected only a few times. V gene TRBV12-3 or TRBV12-4 combines with J gene TRBJ2-3; 13 nucleotides agree with TRBD2. The junction had 7 bases not matched to a gene; V was cut back by 6 bases and J by 4 bases. This CDR3 contains 16 residues. In DNA, the CDR3 is TGTGCCAGCAGCCCGGGACTAGCGGGACAGGCAGATACGCAGTATTTT. Residues: CASSPGLAGQADTQYF.

This clonotype was observed a few times. V usage is TRBV15 and J usage is TRBJ2-1, with D maybe TRBD2 (6 bases). The V end was cut by 5 bases, the J end by 5 bases, with 19 bases between. The CDR3 runs 16 residues. The V gene's germline CDR1 is LNHNV and CDR2 YYDKDF (reference sequence). CDR3 residues: CATSFAAGLIDNEQFF. Written as DNA, the CDR3 is TGTGCCACCAGCTTTGCGGCGGGATTAATCGACAATGAGCAGTTCTTC.

This clonotype was recorded a few times. V usage is TRBV5-1 and J usage is TRBJ1-3; weak D call: TRBD1 (5 bases). Germline CDR1 SGHRS, CDR2 YFSETQ. The CDR3 extends over 15 amino acids. Trimming stripped 0 bases from V and 2 bases from J, with 9 bases between. Written as DNA, the CDR3 is TGCGCCAGCAGCTTGGATGGGGCGGCTGGAAACACCATATATTTT. Translated: CASSLDGAAGNTIYF.

J is TRBJ1-2 and V is TRBV7-9; weak D call: TRBD1 (5 bases). V lost 1 base and J lost 5, with 17 bases in between. This CDR3 spans 16 amino acids. Looked up from germline, CDR1 is SEHNR and CDR2 is FQNEAQ (reference sequence). Here the CDR3 reads CASSLVKREGLYGYTF. The CDR3, as DNA: TGTGCCAGCAGCTTAGTCAAGAGGGAGGGGCTTTATGGCTACACCTTC. The variable domain in full, with the rest retrieved from reference TRBV7-9 and TRBJ1-2, is DTGVSQNPRHKITKRGQNVTFRCDPISEHNRLYWYRQTLGQGPEFLTYFQNEAQLEKSRLLSDRFSAERPKGSFSTLEIQRTEQGDSAMYLCASSLVKREGLYGYTFGSGTRLTVV.

The chain is built from TRBV7-2 and TRBJ2-1; D gene ambiguous. CDR1 SGHTA and CDR2 FQGNSA come from the germline V gene. There are 10 residues in the CDR3. The V end was cut by 10 bases, the J end by 9 bases, with 10 bases between. CDR3 sequence: CAKSSGEQFF. The DNA of the CDR3 is TGTGCCAAATCGTCCGGTGAGCAGTTCTTC.

V is TRBV4-1 and J is TRBJ1-4, with 12 bases that match TRBD1. Germline CDR1 reads MGHRA; CDR2 reads YSYEKL. This CDR3 contains 15 residues. J was trimmed by 8 bases and V by 0 bases; bases with no gene match: 1. The CDR3 nucleotides are TGCGCCAGCAGCCAAGAGGGGACAGGGGGCGAAAAACTGTTTTTT. It codes for CASSQEGTGGEKLFF.

The chain links TRBV24-1 to TRBJ2-1, with a weak D call TRBD2 (6 bases). Per germline, CDR1 KGHDR and CDR2 SFDVKD. CDR3 length: 12 residues. V lost 11 bases, J lost 8 bases, and 15 bases lay in between. The CDR3 nucleotides are TGTGCCATCGGGACTGCGAGGGATGAGCAGTTCTTC. Protein sequence: CAIGTARDEQFF.

This clonotype was observed many times. This sequence joins TRBV5-1 and TRBJ2-7, with 11 bases fitting TRBD1. CDR1 and CDR2 (germline): SGHRS, YFSETQ. V gave up 2 bases and J gave up 5 bases; unmatched junction bases: 6. The CDR3 is made up of 15 amino acids. CDR3 sequence reads: CASSFGTGGVNEQYF. Here the CDR3 DNA reads TGCGCCAGCAGCTTTGGGACAGGGGGAGTGAACGAGCAGTACTTC.

The V call is TRBV14, the J call TRBJ1-1; no definite D call. The CDR3 runs 14 residues. Germline CDR1 reads SGHDN; CDR2 reads FVKESK. V was cut by 3 bases and J by 1 base, with 9 bases left in between. For the CDR3, the DNA is TGTGCCAGCAGCCATTCCCCAGCGAACACTGAAGCTTTCTTT. This codes for CASSHSPANTEAFF.

This clonotype was seen only a few times. The chain has TRBV30 and TRBJ2-1, with D unclear. The CDR3 is made up of 11 amino acids. The germline V gene has CDR1 GTSNPN and CDR2 SVGIG (reference sequence). Trimming shortened V by 5 bases and J by 13 bases, and 15 bases separated the two germline ends. The CDR3 sequence is CAWEPVDGQFF. CDR3 DNA sequence: TGTGCCTGGGAACCGGTCGACGGCCAGTTCTTC.

The chain uses TRBV4-1 and TRBJ2-7; TRBD2 matches 10 bases. Losses at the gene ends were 3 bases for V and 1 base for J; bases not matched to a gene: 12. From germline, CDR1 is MGHRA and CDR2 YSYEKL. There are 18 residues in the CDR3. The CDR3 protein is CASSHPLLTSGPSYEQYF. CDR3 in DNA: TGCGCCAGCAGCCACCCCTTACTGACTAGCGGGCCTTCCTACGAGCAGTACTTC.

The chain uses TRBV6-1 and TRBJ2-7; the D gene is possibly TRBD1 (6 bases). CDR3 length: 15 amino acids. The germline V gene has CDR1 MNHNS and CDR2 SASEGT. The germline V and J ends were trimmed by 4 bases and 6 bases, with 19 bases remaining between them. The chain's CDR3 is CASSALMGAGPEQYF. Written as DNA, the CDR3 is TGTGCCAGCAGTGCCCTGATGGGGGCGGGTCCCGAGCAGTACTTC.

In this sample, this clonotype turned up many times. The chain combines TRBV20-1 with TRBJ2-5; 11 bases are shared with TRBD2. This CDR3 region has 16 residues. The V gene end was trimmed by 2 bases and the J gene end by 5 bases; junction bases not matched to a gene: 10. The germline V gene encodes CDR1 DFQATT and CDR2 SNEGSKA (reference sequence). In DNA form, the CDR3 reads TGCAGTGCTAGAAGGACTAGCGGGTTGGAATCGGAGACCCAGTACTTC. Translating gives CSARRTSGLESETQYF.

The V gene is TRBV12-3 or TRBV12-4, the J gene TRBJ2-7; D possibly matches TRBD1 or TRBD2 (5 bases each). This CDR3 is 14 amino acids long. With 1 base removed from V and 6 bases from J, the gap between germline ends came to 13 bases. The CDR3 protein is CASSLGGKPPEQYF. Written as DNA, the CDR3 is TGTGCCAGCAGTTTAGGGGGGAAGCCTCCCGAGCAGTACTTC.

The genes are TRBV11-2 and TRBJ2-7, with D possibly TRBD1 on 5 matching bases. V was clipped by 0 bases and J by 0 bases, with 6 bases between them. Germline V gene data show CDR1 as SGHAT and CDR2 as FQNNGV. The CDR3 is 14 amino acids. The CDR3 region is CASSLEGPSYEQYF. The CDR3 DNA is TGTGCCAGCAGCTTAGAGGGGCCCTCCTACGAGCAGTACTTC.

The chain uses TRBV15 and TRBJ2-7, with D perhaps matching TRBD1 (5 bases). From germline, CDR1 is LNHNV and CDR2 YYDKDF (reference sequence). There are 13 residues in the CDR3. Trimming removed 6 bases at V and 0 bases at J, with 9 bases between. The CDR3 DNA is TGTGCCACCAGGGACATCTACTCCTACGAGCAGTACTTC. Translating it yields CATRDIYSYEQYF.

This clonotype has more than one count but fewer than ten. The chain employs TRBV15 and TRBJ2-7, with a possible D match to TRBD1 (5 bases). The V end lost 0 bases, the J end lost 2 bases, and 14 bases lay between the germline ends. Germline V gene sequence: CDR1 LNHNV, CDR2 YYDKDF (reference sequence). The CDR3 has 16 amino acids. This CDR3 is CATSRDSKGRAYEQYF. CDR3 coding DNA: TGTGCCACCAGCAGAGATTCTAAGGGGCGAGCCTACGAGCAGTACTTC.

This clonotype was detected a few times. The J gene is TRBJ2-7, the V gene TRBV4-2, with 10 nucleotides matching TRBD2. The CDR3 loop spans 16 amino acids. Germline V CDR1 and CDR2: LGHNA, YNFKEQ. The ends lost 0 bases at V and 0 bases at J; junction bases unmatched: 2. This chain's CDR3 is CASSQDRTSGSYEQYF. CDR3 DNA: TGTGCCAGCAGCCAAGACCGGACTAGCGGCTCCTACGAGCAGTACTTC.

This clonotype has more than one count but fewer than ten. This rearrangement joins TRBV24-1 to TRBJ2-1; 7 bases match TRBD2. Per the germline V gene, CDR1 is KGHDR and CDR2 is SFDVKD. With V trimmed by 4 bases and J by 14 bases, 10 bases remained unmatched. The CDR3 contains 13 residues. The CDR3 coding sequence is TGTGCCACCAGTGACGTGCTGACGGGGGGAGAGTTCTTC. It translates to CATSDVLTGGEFF.

This clonotype turned up a few times. The J gene is TRBJ1-1, the V gene TRBV6-1; D gene uncertain. Per germline, CDR1 MNHNS and CDR2 SASEGT. Trimming cost V 6 bases and J 11 bases, with 19 bases left between them. CDR3 length: 13 residues. This CDR3 is CASSTDPLNRAFF. DNA of the CDR3: TGTGCCAGCAGCACCGACCCTCTGAATCGTGCTTTCTTT.

The J gene is TRBJ1-1, the V gene TRBV4-1; TRBD1 might be the D (5 bases). V lost 1 base to trimming and J lost 4 bases, with 10 bases between them. Germline CDR1 and CDR2: MGHRA and YSYEKL. The CDR3 is 14 amino acids. This chain's CDR3 is CASSQGGSGTEAFF. In DNA, the CDR3 is TGCGCCAGCAGCCAAGGGGGGTCCGGCACTGAAGCTTTCTTT.

This clonotype was picked up a small number of times. The chain combines TRBV4-3 with TRBJ2-6; 7 bases fit TRBD1. Germline CDR1 and CDR2: LGHNA and YSLEER. The V segment lost 4 bases and the J segment 1 base; nucleotides outside the gene matches: 16. This CDR3 has 20 residues. The CDR3 here is CASSPSESGTVVSGANVLTF. The DNA for the CDR3 is TGCGCCAGCAGCCCTTCGGAATCCGGGACAGTTGTGTCTGGGGCCAACGTCCTGACTTTC.

As to this clonotype: The junction shows a germline mismatch at one end, possibly a read error. The chain uses TRBV3-1 and TRBJ2-7, with D possibly matching TRBD1 (6 bases). Germline V CDR1 and CDR2: LGHDT, YNNKEL (reference sequence). The CDR3 extends over 14 amino acids. The DNA for the CDR3 is TGTGCCAGCAGCCAAGAACAGGGCTCCAACGAGCAGTACTTC. Its translation is CASSQEQGSNEQYF.

This clonotype appeared many times. The chain joins TRBV6-5 to TRBJ1-4; no firm D call. Germline assignment: CDR1 MNHEY and CDR2 SVGAGI. V lost 2 bases and J 3 bases, leaving 7 bases between the germline ends. CDR3 length: 14 residues. The CDR3 reads CASSYGGSNEKLFF. In DNA, the CDR3 is TGTGCCAGCAGTTACGGCGGGTCTAATGAAAAACTGTTTTTT.

This clonotype has only a few counts. J is TRBJ2-1 and V is TRBV27; the match to TRBD2 covers 12 bases. The CDR3 length is 15 residues. Trimming removed 5 bases from V and 9 bases from J; junction bases left unmatched: 8. The V gene's germline CDR1 is MNHEY and CDR2 SMNVEV (reference sequence). The CDR3 DNA reads TGTGCCAGCAGTAGACTAGCGGGAGTTCTCAGTGAGCAGTTCTTC. Translated, it gives CASSRLAGVLSEQFF.

This clonotype has just a few counts. The chain uses TRBV5-6 and TRBJ2-7, with D uncertain. Germline V gene sequence: CDR1 SGHDT, CDR2 YYEEEE. The CDR3 runs to 15 residues. V dropped 0 bases and J dropped 2 bases, with 12 bases sitting between them. CDR3 loop: CASSLGQSGPYEQYF. Here the CDR3 DNA reads TGTGCCAGCAGCTTGGGCCAGTCGGGTCCCTACGAGCAGTACTTC. The full variable domain, its missing parts supplied by reference TRBV5-6 and TRBJ2-7, is DAGVTQSPTHLIKTRGQQVTLRCSPKSGHDTVSWYQQALGQGPQFIFQYYEEEERQRGNFPDRFSGHQFPNYSSELNVNALLLGDSALYLCASSLGQSGPYEQYFGPGTRLTVT.

The J gene is TRBJ2-7, the V gene TRBV7-8, with 7 bases identical to TRBD1. This CDR3 contains 18 residues. CDR1 SGHVS and CDR2 FQNEAQ come from the germline V gene. Trimming at V came to 0 bases and at J to 0 bases, leaving 11 bases not matched to a gene. In DNA, the CDR3 is TGTGCCAGCAGCTTAGCTTCGACGGACAGGATTTCCTCCTACGAGCAGTACTTC. Translated: CASSLASTDRISSYEQYF.

In this sample, this clonotype turned up a few times. The V and J genes are TRBV24-1 and TRBJ2-4; D call uncertain. Germline lookup yields CDR1 KGHDR and CDR2 SFDVKD. V was clipped by 9 bases and J by 0 bases, with 11 bases between them. This CDR3 region has 14 residues. The CDR3 coding sequence is TGTGCCACCTCGACCAGGCTAGCCAAAAACATTCAGTACTTC. Translated: CATSTRLAKNIQYF.

J is TRBJ2-1 and V is TRBV5-6; D is possibly TRBD2 (6 bases). Germline values: CDR1 SGHDT, CDR2 YYEEEE. The CDR3 runs to 11 residues. V lost 4 bases and J 11 bases, leaving 10 bases between the germline ends. The CDR3 is CASSGGAKQFF. CDR3 bases: TGTGCCAGCAGCGGAGGGGCAAAGCAGTTCTTC.

This sequence joins TRBV27 and TRBJ2-7, with D tentatively TRBD1 or TRBD2 (7 bases each). Trimming shortened V by 6 bases and J by 4 bases, and 16 bases separated the two germline ends. This CDR3 is 14 amino acids long. The germline V gene encodes CDR1 MNHEY and CDR2 SMNVEV (reference sequence). CDR3 in amino acids: CASSPRGGGYEQYF. The DNA of the CDR3 is TGTGCCAGCAGCCCCAGGGGGGGTGGGTACGAGCAGTACTTC.

This chain connects TRBV29-1 to TRBJ2-1; tentatively, D is TRBD2 (5 bases). Germline V gives CDR1 SQVTM, CDR2 ANQGSEA. Trimming removed 4 bases at V and 0 bases at J, with 7 bases between. The CDR3 length is 13 residues. CDR3 nucleotide sequence: TGCAGCGTTGCGGGAAGCTCCTACAATGAGCAGTTCTTC. Translation: CSVAGSSYNEQFF.